Sequencing of this T cell receptor beta chain was carried out in a study of cytomegalovirus exposure and HLA in healthy donors. PCR employed 60 Vbeta and 13 Jbeta primers. Sequencing was performed with immunoSEQ multiplex PCR; in TCRdb, only in-frame clones are kept and a portion is missing. This table has 100,000 to 140,000 clones, around three quarters appearing once. A note on this clone: Its target is not known.

Notes on the study in general: Among the sequence variants, a highly shared cluster was likely an artifact of sequencing.

Germline CDR1 is LGHNT and CDR2 is FRNRAP. The CDR3 has 15 residues. The ends lost 5 bases at V and 5 bases at J; junction bases unmatched: 5. This chain connects TRBV12-5 to TRBJ2-2, with 10 positions matching TRBD2. This TCR came from a male donor in good health and CMV-seronegative. Input material: PBMCs. The CDR3 loop reads CASGGSGRETGELFF. The CDR3 nucleotides read TGTGCTAGTGGTGGGAGCGGGAGGGAGACCGGGGAGCTGTTTTTT.